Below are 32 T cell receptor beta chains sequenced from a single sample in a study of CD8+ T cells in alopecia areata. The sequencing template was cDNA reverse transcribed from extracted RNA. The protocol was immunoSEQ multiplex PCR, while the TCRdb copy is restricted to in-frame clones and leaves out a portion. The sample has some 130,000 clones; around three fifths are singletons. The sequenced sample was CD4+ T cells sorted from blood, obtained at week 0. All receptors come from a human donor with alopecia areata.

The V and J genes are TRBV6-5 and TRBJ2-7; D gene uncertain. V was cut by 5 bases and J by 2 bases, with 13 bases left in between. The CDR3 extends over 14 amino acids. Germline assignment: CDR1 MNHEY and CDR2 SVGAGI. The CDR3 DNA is TGTGCCAGCAGTCCCCCGGGTTCAGCCTACGAGCAGTACTTC. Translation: CASSPPGSAYEQYF.

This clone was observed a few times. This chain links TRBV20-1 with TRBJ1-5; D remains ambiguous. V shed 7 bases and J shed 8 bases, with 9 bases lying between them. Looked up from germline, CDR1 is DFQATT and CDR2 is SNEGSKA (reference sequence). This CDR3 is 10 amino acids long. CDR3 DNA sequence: TGCAGTGTCGACGACAAGCCCCAGCATTTT. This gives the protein CSVDDKPQHF.

The CDR3 DNA is TGTGCCACCAGCAGTAAGGGGGGCACTGAAGCTTTCTTT. Protein sequence: CATSSKGGTEAFF. The chain employs TRBV15 and TRBJ1-1; weak D call: TRBD1 (6 bases). The CDR3 runs 13 residues. The V and J ends lost 3 bases and 4 bases respectively, with 9 bases between them. Germline CDR1 LNHNV, CDR2 YYDKDF (reference sequence).

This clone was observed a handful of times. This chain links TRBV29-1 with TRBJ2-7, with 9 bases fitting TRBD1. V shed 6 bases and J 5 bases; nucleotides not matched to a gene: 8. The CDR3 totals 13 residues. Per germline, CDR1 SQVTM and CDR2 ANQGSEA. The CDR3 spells CSVKRTGANEQYF. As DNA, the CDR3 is TGCAGCGTAAAACGGACAGGGGCCAACGAGCAGTACTTC.

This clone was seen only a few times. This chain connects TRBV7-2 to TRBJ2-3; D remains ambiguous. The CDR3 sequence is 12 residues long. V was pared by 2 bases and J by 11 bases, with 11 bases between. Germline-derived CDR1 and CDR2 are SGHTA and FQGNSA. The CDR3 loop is CASSLFEKKQYF. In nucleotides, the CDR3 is TGTGCCAGCAGCTTATTCGAGAAGAAGCAGTATTTT.

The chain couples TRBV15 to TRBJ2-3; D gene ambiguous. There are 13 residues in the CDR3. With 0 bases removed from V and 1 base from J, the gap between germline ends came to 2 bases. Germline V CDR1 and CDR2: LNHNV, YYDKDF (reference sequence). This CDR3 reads CATSRDGTDTQYF. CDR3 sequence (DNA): TGTGCCACCAGCAGAGATGGCACAGATACGCAGTATTTT.

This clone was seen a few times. CDR3 DNA: TGTGCCAGCAGTTTCAGGAGAGAAGAGACCCAGTACTTC. Translation: CASSFRREETQYF. This chain links TRBV6-4 with TRBJ2-5; D unclear. The CDR3 is 13 amino acids. Germline-derived CDR1 and CDR2 are MRHNA and SNTAGT. Trimming pared 5 bases from V and 3 bases from J, leaving 10 bases between.

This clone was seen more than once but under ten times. CDR3 bases: TGCAGCGTTAATAGCGACAGGGCCAACACTGAAGCTTTCTTT. This codes for CSVNSDRANTEAFF. This chain uses TRBV29-1 with TRBJ1-1, with TRBD1 identical over 7 bases. The germline V gene has CDR1 SQVTM and CDR2 ANQGSEA. The CDR3 extends over 14 amino acids. Germline trimming cut 5 bases from V and 2 bases from J; bases unmatched to any gene: 8. The full variable domain, its missing parts supplied by reference TRBV29-1 and TRBJ1-1, is SAVISQKPSRDICQRGTSLTIQCQVDSQVTMMFWYRQQPGQSLTLIATANQGSEATYESGFVIDKFPISRPNLTFSTLTVSNMSPEDSSIYLCSVNSDRANTEAFFGQGTRLTVV.

The CDR3: CASTITGRAYNEQFF. The CDR3 DNA is TGTGCCAGCACCATTACGGGGAGGGCCTACAATGAGCAGTTCTTC. V gene TRBV21-1 combines with J gene TRBJ2-1; TRBD2 is the table's D call and was not checked against the DNA. TRBV21-1 is labeled a pseudogene. The length of the CDR3 is 15 residues.

This CDR3 is CASSPGSNEQFF. The CDR3 DNA reads as TGTGCCAGCAGCCCCGGCAGCAATGAGCAGTTCTTC. V gene TRBV11-3 combines with J gene TRBJ2-1; no firm D call. V lost 5 bases and J 6 bases, leaving 8 bases between the germline ends. CDR3 length: 12 amino acids. Per germline, CDR1 SGHNT and CDR2 YENEEA. The full variable domain, with the rest looked up from reference TRBV11-3 and TRBJ2-1, is EAGVVQSPRYKIIEKKQPVAFWCNPISGHNTLYWYLQNLGQGPELLIRYENEEAVDDSQLPKDRFSAERLKGVDSTLKIQPAELGDSAVYLCASSPGSNEQFFGPGTRLTVL.

The CDR3 reads CAISESVLGNYGYTF. The CDR3 region has the DNA TGTGCCATCAGTGAGTCTGTACTGGGGAACTATGGCTACACCTTC. The chain combines TRBV10-3 with TRBJ1-2; D gene ambiguous. The ends were cut back, 0 bases at V and 2 bases at J, with 10 bases in the middle. The germline V gene has CDR1 ENHRY and CDR2 SYGVKD. The CDR3 totals 15 residues.

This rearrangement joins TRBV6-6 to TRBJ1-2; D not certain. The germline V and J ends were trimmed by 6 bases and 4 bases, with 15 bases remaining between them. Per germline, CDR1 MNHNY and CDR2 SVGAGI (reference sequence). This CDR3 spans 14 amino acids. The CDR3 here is CASSSRELFYGYTF. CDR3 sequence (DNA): TGTGCCAGCAGCTCCCGGGAACTTTTCTATGGCTACACCTTC.

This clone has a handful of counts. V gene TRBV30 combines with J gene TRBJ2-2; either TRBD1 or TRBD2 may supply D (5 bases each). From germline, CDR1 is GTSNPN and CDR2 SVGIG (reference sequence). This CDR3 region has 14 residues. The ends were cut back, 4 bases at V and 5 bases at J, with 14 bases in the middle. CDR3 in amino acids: CAWKRWGSTGELFF. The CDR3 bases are TGTGCCTGGAAGCGGTGGGGGTCGACCGGGGAGCTGTTTTTT.

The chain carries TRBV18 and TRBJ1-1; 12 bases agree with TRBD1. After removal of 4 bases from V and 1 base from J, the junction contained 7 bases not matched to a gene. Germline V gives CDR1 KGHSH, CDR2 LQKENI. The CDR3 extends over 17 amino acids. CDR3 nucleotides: TGTGCCAGCTCACGGGGGACAGGGGGCCCGCGGAACACTGAAGCTTTCTTT. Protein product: CASSRGTGGPRNTEAFF.

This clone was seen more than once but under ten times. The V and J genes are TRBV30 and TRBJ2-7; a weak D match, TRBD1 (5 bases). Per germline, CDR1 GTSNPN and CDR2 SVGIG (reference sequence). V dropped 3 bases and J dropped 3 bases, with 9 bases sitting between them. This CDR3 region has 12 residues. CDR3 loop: CAWSRTNYEQYF. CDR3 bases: TGTGCCTGGAGCCGGACAAACTACGAGCAGTACTTC.

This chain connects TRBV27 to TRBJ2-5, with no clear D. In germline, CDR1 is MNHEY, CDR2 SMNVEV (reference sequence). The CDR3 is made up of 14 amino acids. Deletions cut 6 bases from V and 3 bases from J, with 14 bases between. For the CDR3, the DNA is TGTGCCAGCAGCCCGAAACTAACGGAAGAGACCCAGTACTTC. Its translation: CASSPKLTEETQYF.

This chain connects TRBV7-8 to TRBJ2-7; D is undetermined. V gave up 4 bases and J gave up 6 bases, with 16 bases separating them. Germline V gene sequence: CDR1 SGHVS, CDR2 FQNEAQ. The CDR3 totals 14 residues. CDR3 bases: TGTGCCAGCAGCTCACGTACCCGACTTCGCGAGCAGTACTTC. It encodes CASSSRTRLREQYF.

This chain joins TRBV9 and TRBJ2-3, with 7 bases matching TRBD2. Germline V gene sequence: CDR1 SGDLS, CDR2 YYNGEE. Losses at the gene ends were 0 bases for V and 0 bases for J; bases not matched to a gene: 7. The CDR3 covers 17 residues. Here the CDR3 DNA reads TGTGCCAGCAGCGTAGACATCGGCGGGGGAAGCACAGATACGCAGTATTTT. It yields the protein CASSVDIGGGSTDTQYF. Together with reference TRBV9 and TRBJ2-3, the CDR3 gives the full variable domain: DSGVTQTPKHLITATGQRVTLRCSPRSGDLSVYWYQQSLDQGLQFLIQYYNGEERAKGNILERFSAQQFPDLHSELNLSSLELGDSALYFCASSVDIGGGSTDTQYFGPGTRLTVL.

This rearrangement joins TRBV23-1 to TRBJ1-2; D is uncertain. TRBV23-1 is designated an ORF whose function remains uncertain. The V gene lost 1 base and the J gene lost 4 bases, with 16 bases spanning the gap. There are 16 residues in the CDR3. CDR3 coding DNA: TGCGCCAGCAGTCAATTTTCTTCCAGGTTAGGCTATGGCTACACCTTC. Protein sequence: CASSQFSSRLGYGYTF.

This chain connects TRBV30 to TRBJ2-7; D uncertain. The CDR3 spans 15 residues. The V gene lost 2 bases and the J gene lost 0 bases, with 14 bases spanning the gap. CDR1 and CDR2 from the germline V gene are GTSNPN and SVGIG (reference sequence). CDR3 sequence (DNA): TGTGCCTGGAGTAAAAAGGGCATCGGCTCCTACGAGCAGTACTTC. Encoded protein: CAWSKKGIGSYEQYF. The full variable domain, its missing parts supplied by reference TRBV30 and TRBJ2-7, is SQTIHQWPATLVQPVGSPLSLECTVEGTSNPNLYWYRQAAGRGLQLLFYSVGIGQISSEVPQNLSASRPQDRQFILSSKKLLLSDSGFYLCAWSKKGIGSYEQYFGPGTRLTVT.

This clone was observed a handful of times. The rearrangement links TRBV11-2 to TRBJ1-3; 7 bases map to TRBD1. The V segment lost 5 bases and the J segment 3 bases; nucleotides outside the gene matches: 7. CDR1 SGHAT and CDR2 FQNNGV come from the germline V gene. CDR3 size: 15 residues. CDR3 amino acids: CASSLQGTLGNTIYF. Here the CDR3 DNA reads TGTGCCAGCAGCCTACAGGGGACTCTTGGAAACACCATATATTTT.

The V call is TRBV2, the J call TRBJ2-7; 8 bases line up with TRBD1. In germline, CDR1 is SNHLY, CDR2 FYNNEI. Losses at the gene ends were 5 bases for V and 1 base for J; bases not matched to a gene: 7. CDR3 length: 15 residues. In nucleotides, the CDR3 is TGTGCCAGCAGTAGACGACAGGGGCTGTCCTACGAGCAGTACTTC. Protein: CASSRRQGLSYEQYF.

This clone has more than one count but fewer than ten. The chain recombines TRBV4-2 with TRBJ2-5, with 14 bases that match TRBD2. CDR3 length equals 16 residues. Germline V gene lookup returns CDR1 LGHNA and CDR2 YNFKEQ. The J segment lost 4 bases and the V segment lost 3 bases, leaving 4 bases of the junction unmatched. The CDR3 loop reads CASSQSTSGGAETQYF. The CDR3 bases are TGTGCCAGCAGCCAGTCGACTAGCGGGGGGGCAGAGACCCAGTACTTC.

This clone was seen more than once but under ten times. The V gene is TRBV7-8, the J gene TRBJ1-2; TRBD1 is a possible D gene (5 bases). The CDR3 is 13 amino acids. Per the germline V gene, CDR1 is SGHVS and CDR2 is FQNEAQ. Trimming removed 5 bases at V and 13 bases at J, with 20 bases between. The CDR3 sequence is CASSHGREDNVTF. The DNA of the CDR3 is TGTGCCAGCAGCCACGGCAGGGAAGATAATGTCACCTTC.

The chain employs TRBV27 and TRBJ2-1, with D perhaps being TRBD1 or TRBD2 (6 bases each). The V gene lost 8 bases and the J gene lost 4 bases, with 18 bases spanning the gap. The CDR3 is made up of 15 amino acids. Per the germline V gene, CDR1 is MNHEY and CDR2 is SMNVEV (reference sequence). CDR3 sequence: CASGESGAGYNEQFF. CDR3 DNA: TGTGCCAGCGGAGAGTCGGGGGCGGGGTACAATGAGCAGTTCTTC.

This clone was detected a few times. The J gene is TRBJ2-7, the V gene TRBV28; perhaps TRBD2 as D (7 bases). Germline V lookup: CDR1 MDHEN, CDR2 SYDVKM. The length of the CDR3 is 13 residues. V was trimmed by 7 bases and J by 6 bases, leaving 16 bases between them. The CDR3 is CASTWGGRGEQYF. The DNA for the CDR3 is TGTGCCAGCACCTGGGGGGGGCGCGGCGAGCAGTACTTC.

The CDR3 bases are TGTGCCAGCAGCCAAGATCCGTGGCAGGGGACAAATAGCAATCAGCCCCAGCATTTT. It yields the protein CASSQDPWQGTNSNQPQHF. J is TRBJ1-5 and V is TRBV4-2; D possibly corresponds to TRBD1 (6 bases). V dropped 0 bases and J dropped 0 bases, with 18 bases sitting between them. Germline V gene lookup returns CDR1 LGHNA and CDR2 YNFKEQ. CDR3 size: 19 residues.

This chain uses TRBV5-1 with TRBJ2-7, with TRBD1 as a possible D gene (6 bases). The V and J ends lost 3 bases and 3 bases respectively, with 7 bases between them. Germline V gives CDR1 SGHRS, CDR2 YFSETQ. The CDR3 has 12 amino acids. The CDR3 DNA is TGCGCCAGCAGCTCACAGGGCTACGAGCAGTACTTC. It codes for CASSSQGYEQYF. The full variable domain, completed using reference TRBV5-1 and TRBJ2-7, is KAGVTQTPRYLIKTRGQQVTLSCSPISGHRSVSWYQQTPGQGLQFLFEYFSETQRNKGNFPGRFSGRQFSNSRSEMNVSTLELGDSALYLCASSSQGYEQYFGPGTRLTVT.

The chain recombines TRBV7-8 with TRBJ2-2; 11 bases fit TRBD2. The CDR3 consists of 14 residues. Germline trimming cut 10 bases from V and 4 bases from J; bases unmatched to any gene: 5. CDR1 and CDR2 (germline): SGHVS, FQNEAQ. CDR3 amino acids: CATASGGLTGELFF. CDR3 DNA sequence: TGTGCCACCGCTAGCGGGGGGCTCACCGGGGAGCTGTTTTTT.

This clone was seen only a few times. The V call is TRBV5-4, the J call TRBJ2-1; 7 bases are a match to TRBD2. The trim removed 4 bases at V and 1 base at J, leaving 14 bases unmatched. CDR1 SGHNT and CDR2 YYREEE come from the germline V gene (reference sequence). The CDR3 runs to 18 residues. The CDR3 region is CASSIYWGGSSSYNEQFF. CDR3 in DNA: TGTGCCAGCAGCATCTACTGGGGGGGATCCTCATCCTACAATGAGCAGTTCTTC.

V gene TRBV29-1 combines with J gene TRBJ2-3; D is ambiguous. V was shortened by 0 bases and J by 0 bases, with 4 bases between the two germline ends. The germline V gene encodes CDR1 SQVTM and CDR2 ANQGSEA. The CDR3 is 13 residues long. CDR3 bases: TGCAGCGTTGAAGATCGCAGCACAGATACGCAGTATTTT. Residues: CSVEDRSTDTQYF.

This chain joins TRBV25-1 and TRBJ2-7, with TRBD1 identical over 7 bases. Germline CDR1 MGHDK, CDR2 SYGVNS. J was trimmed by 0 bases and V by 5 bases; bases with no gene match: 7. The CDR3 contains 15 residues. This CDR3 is CASSLDRVGSYEQYF. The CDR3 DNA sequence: TGTGCCAGCAGTTTAGACAGGGTGGGCTCCTACGAGCAGTACTTC.